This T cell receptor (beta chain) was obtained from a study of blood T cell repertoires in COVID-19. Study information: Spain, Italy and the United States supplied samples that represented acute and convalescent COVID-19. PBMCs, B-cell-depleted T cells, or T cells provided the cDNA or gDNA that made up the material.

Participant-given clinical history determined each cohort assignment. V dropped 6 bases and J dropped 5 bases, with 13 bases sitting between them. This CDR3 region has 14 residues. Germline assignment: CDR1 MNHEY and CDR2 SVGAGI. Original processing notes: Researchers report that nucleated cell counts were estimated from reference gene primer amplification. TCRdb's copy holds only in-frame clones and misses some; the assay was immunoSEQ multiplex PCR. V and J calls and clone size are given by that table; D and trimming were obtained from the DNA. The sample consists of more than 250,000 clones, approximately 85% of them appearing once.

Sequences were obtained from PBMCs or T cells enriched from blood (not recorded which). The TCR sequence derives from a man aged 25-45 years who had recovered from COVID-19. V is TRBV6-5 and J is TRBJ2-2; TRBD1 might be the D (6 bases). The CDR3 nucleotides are TGTGCCAGCAGCGACGACCAGGGGACCGGGGAGCTGTTTTTT. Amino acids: CASSDDQGTGELFF.